The 9 T cell receptor beta chains in this list originate from one sample, sequenced in a study of cytomegalovirus exposure and HLA in healthy donors. Vbeta (60) and Jbeta (13) primers were used in the PCR. The repertoire was sequenced with immunoSEQ multiplex PCR; TCRdb's copy has only in-frame clones and lacks some. The data contain 150,000 to 200,000 clones, 65% to 75% of them seen just once; the ten biggest clones take up less than 1.6%. The source material was PBMCs. The receptors come from a girl between 5 and 17 years old in good health and CMV-seronegative.

This rearrangement joins TRBV27 to TRBJ2-7; possibly TRBD2 for D (5 bases). The CDR3 loop spans 14 amino acids. CDR1 and CDR2 (germline): MNHEY, SMNVEV (reference sequence). Trimming shortened V by 0 bases and J by 4 bases, and 10 bases separated the two germline ends. The CDR3 DNA follows: TGTGCCAGCAGTTTATCCGAGCGGTATTACGAGCAGTACTTC. The encoded protein is CASSLSERYYEQYF.

The chain combines TRBV28 with TRBJ1-1, with TRBD1 matching over 9 bases. Germline V gives CDR1 MDHEN, CDR2 SYDVKM. The CDR3 sequence is 14 residues long. J was trimmed by 1 base and V by 7 bases; bases with no gene match: 4. The CDR3 nucleotides read TGTGCCAGCATCCTGGGACAGGGGAACACTGAAGCTTTCTTT. It specifies CASILGQGNTEAFF.

This chain links TRBV7-9 with TRBJ2-3; 8 bases are shared with TRBD1. Germline-derived CDR1 and CDR2 are SEHNR and FQNEAQ (reference sequence). J was trimmed by 2 bases and V by 3 bases; bases with no gene match: 4. The CDR3 contains 15 residues. CDR3 DNA sequence: TGTGCCAGCAGCTTGGACAGGGTACCCACAGATACGCAGTATTTT. Encoded protein: CASSLDRVPTDTQYF.

The chain employs TRBV7-9 and TRBJ1-6; weak D call: TRBD1 (6 bases). The V end lost 5 bases, the J end lost 6 bases, and 11 bases lay between the germline ends. This CDR3 region has 14 residues. The germline V gene encodes CDR1 SEHNR and CDR2 FQNEAQ (reference sequence). CDR3 in amino acids: CASSPDRLNSPLHF. CDR3 nucleotide sequence: TGTGCCAGCAGCCCCGACAGGCTTAATTCACCCCTCCACTTT.

This chain joins TRBV5-4 and TRBJ1-1; no firm D call. Germline assignment: CDR1 SGHNT and CDR2 YYREEE (reference sequence). This CDR3 contains 12 residues. Between the trimmed V and J ends, which lost 3 bases and 1 base, there was a span of 4 bases. The CDR3 sequence: CASSSENTEAFF. In DNA form, the CDR3 reads TGTGCCAGCAGCTCAGAGAACACTGAAGCTTTCTTT.

J is TRBJ2-7 and V is TRBV18; tentatively, D is TRBD2 (6 bases). The CDR3 spans 14 residues. The V end was cut by 2 bases, the J end by 7 bases, with 15 bases between. CDR1 and CDR2 from the germline V gene are KGHSH and LQKENI. The CDR3 region is CASSPGRSGDEQYF. Here the CDR3 DNA reads TGTGCCAGCTCACCAGGCCGGTCGGGGGATGAGCAGTACTTC. The entire variable domain, with the rest obtained from reference TRBV18 and TRBJ2-7, is as follows: NAGVMQNPRHLVRRRGQEARLRCSPMKGHSHVYWYRQLPEEGLKFMVYLQKENIIDESGMPKERFSAEFPKEGPSILRIQQVVRGDSAAYFCASSPGRSGDEQYFGPGTRLTVT.

The chain carries TRBV7-6 and TRBJ2-2; perhaps TRBD2 as D (5 bases). V was cut by 1 base and J by 1 base, with 10 bases left in between. Germline CDR1 reads SGHVS; CDR2 reads FNYEAQ. The CDR3 spans 16 residues. This CDR3 is CASSLDPGGNTGELFF. For the CDR3, the DNA is TGTGCCAGCAGCTTAGATCCAGGAGGGAACACCGGGGAGCTGTTTTTT.

The chain recombines TRBV6-5 with TRBJ1-1, with D possibly being TRBD1 (5 bases). The CDR3 has 13 amino acids. The V end lost 9 bases, the J end lost 6 bases, and 17 bases lay between the germline ends. From germline, CDR1 is MNHEY and CDR2 SVGAGI. The CDR3 coding sequence is TGTGCCAGTGCCCCAGGGTCTCCTCCTGAAGCTTTCTTT. It is translated as CASAPGSPPEAFF.

A few counts support this clone. The chain couples TRBV6-9 to TRBJ1-2, with TRBD1 matching over 7 bases. CDR1 is MNHGY, CDR2 SVAAGI, per germline. The CDR3 length is 16 residues. The V and J ends lost 2 bases and 1 base, in that order; junction bases with no gene match: 7. The CDR3 reads CASSYGRGSFNYGYTF. The CDR3 bases are TGTGCCAGCAGTTATGGCAGGGGGAGTTTTAACTATGGCTACACCTTC.